The present T cell receptor (beta chain) was sequenced within a study of cytomegalovirus exposure and HLA in healthy donors. Study details: According to later analysis, the same platform produced the 120 validation and approximately 700 first-cohort repertoires.

The CDR3 length is 14 residues. V dropped 5 bases and J dropped 3; count of bases not matched to a gene: 7. Germline lookup yields CDR1 MNHNS and CDR2 SASEGT. The assay was immunoSEQ multiplex PCR, and TCRdb's table has in-frame clones only and misses some. The top ten clones hold about 1.3% of a sample with some 85,000 clones, 95% to 96% of them seen once. Turning to this clone: Its antigen is as yet unknown.

Regarding the study as a whole: Reports showed the classifier diagnosing cytomegalovirus status with high specificity and sensitivity.

Sequenced material: PBMCs. This receptor was identified in a woman younger than 30 in good health and CMV-seronegative. The V gene is TRBV6-1, the J gene TRBJ2-7; TRBD1 matches 7 bases. CDR3 in amino acids: CASSNPGQIYEQYF. DNA of the CDR3: TGTGCCAGCAGTAATCCGGGACAGATCTACGAGCAGTACTTC.